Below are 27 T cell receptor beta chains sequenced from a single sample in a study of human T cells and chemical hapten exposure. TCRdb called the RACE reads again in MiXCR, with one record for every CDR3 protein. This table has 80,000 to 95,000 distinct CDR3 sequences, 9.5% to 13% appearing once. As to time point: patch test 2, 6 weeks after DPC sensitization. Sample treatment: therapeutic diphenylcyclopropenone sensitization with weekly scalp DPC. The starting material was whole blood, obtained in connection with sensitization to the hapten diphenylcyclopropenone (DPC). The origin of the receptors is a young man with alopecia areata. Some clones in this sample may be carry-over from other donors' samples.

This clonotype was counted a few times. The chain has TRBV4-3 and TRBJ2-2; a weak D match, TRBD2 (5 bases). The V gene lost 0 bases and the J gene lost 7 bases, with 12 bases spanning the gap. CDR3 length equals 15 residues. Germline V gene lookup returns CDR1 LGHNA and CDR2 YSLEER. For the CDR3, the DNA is TGCGCCAGCAGCCAAGATCCGGGATTGAGCGGGGAGCTGTTTTTT. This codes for CASSQDPGLSGELFF.

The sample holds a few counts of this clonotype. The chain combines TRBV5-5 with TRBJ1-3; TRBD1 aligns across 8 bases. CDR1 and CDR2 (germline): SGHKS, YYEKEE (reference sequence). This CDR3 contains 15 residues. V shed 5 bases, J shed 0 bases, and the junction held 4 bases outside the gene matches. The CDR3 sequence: CASSWTGNSGNTIYF. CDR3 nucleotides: TGTGCCAGCAGTTGGACAGGGAACTCTGGAAACACCATATATTTT.

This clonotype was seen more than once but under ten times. The CDR3 nucleotides are TGTGCCAGCAGCCCTCTGATAACCGGGACAGGGGGCTATGGCTACACCTTC. Protein sequence: CASSPLITGTGGYGYTF. The chain recombines TRBV4-2 with TRBJ1-2; 11 bases are shared with TRBD1. V lost 4 bases, J lost 4 bases, and 11 bases stayed unmatched. The germline gives CDR1 LGHNA, CDR2 YNFKEQ. The CDR3 is 17 amino acids.

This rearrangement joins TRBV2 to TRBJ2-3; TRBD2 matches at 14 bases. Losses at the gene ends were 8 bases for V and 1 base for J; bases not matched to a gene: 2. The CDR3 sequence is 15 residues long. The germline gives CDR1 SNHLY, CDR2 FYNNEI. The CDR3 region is CASGGLAGGTDTQYF. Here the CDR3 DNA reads TGTGCCAGCGGGGGACTAGCGGGGGGCACAGATACGCAGTATTTT.

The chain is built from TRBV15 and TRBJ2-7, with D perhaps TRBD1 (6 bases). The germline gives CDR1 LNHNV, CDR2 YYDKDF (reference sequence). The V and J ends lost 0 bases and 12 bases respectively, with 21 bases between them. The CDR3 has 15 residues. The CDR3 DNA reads TGTGCCACCAGCAGAGATCTACAGGGTGGAGAAGGGCGGTACGTC. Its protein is CATSRDLQGGEGRYV.

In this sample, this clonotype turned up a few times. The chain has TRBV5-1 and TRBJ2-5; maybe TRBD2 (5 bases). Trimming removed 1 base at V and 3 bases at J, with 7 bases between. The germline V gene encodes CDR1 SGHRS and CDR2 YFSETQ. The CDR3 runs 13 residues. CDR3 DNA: TGCGCCAGCAGCTTGCTCGGGGAAGAGACCCAGTACTTC. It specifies CASSLLGEETQYF.

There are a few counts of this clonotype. The CDR3 protein is CASSLVVSSAYNEQFF. DNA of the CDR3: TGTGCCAGCAGCTTAGTAGTCTCTAGCGCCTACAATGAGCAGTTCTTC. The chain joins TRBV7-2 to TRBJ2-1, with D possibly being TRBD2 (6 bases). Germline-derived CDR1 and CDR2 are SGHTA and FQGNSA. The CDR3 spans 16 residues. Trimming took off 1 base at V and 2 bases at J, with 12 bases between the two ends.

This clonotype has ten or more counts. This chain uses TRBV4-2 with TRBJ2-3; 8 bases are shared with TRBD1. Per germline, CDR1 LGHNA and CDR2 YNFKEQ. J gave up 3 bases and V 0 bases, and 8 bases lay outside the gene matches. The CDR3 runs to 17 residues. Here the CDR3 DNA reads TGTGCCAGCAGCCAAGAGTCACAGGGGGTACGTACAGATACGCAGTATTTT. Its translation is CASSQESQGVRTDTQYF.

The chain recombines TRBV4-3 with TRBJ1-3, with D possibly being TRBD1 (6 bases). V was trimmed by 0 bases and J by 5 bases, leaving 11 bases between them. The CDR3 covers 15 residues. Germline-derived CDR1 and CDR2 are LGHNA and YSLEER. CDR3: CASSQEVGARNTIYF. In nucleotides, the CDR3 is TGCGCCAGCAGCCAAGAGGTGGGGGCTAGAAACACCATATATTTT.

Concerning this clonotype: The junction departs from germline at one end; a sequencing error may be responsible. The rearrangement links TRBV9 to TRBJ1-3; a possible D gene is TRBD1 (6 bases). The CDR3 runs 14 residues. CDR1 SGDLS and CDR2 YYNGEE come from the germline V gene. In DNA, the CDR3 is TGTGCCAGCAGCGAGACAGGAACTGGAAACACCATGTATTTT. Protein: CASSETGTGNTMYF. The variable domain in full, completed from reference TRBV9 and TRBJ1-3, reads DSGVTQTPKHLITATGQRVTLRCSPRSGDLSVYWYQQSLDQGLQFLIQYYNGEERAKGNILERFSAQQFPDLHSELNLSSLELGDSALYFCASSETGTGNTMYFGEGSWLTVV.

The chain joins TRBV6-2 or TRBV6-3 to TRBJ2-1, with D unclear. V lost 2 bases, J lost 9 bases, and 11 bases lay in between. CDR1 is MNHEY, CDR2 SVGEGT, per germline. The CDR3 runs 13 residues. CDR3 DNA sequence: TGTGCCAGCAGTTACGGGGTACGGGCTGAGCAGTTCTTC. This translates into CASSYGVRAEQFF.

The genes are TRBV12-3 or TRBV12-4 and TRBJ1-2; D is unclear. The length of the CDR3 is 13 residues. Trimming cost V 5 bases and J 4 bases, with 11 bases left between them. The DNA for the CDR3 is TGTGCCAGCAGTGGAGGACCCCTCTATGGCTACACCTTC. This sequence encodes CASSGGPLYGYTF.

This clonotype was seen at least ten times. This CDR3 is CSARLFGTGYNNEQFF. Here the CDR3 DNA reads TGCAGTGCTAGACTTTTCGGGACAGGGTATAACAATGAGCAGTTCTTC. V and J are TRBV20-1 and TRBJ2-1; the match to TRBD1 covers 9 bases. This CDR3 region has 16 residues. V lost 2 bases, J lost 5 bases, and 10 bases stayed unmatched. Germline V CDR1 and CDR2: DFQATT, SNEGSKA (reference sequence).

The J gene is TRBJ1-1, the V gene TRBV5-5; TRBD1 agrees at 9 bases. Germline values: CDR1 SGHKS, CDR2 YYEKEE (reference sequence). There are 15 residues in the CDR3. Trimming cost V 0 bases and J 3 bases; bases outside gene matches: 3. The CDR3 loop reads CASSLGTGGYTEAFF. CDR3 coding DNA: TGTGCCAGCAGCTTGGGTACAGGGGGCTACACTGAAGCTTTCTTT.

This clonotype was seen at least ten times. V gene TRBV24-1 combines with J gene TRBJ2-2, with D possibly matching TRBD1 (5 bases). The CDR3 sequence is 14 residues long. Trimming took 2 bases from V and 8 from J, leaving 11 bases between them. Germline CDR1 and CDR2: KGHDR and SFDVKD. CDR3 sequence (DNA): TGTGCCACCAGTGATTCACAGGTTTCAGGGGAGCTGTTTTTT. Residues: CATSDSQVSGELFF.

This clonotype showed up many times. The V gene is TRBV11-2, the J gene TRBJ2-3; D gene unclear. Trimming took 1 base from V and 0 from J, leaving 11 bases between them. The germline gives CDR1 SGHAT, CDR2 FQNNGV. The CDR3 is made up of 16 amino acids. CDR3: CASSLGLSGSTDTQYF. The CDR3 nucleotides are TGTGCCAGCAGCTTAGGGTTATCGGGCAGCACAGATACGCAGTATTTT.

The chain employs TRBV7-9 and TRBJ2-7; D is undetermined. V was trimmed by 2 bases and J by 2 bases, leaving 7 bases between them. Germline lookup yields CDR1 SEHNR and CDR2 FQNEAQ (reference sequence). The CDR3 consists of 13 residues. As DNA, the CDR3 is TGTGCCAGCAGCTTACCTGGGCCCTACGAGCAGTACTTC. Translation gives CASSLPGPYEQYF.

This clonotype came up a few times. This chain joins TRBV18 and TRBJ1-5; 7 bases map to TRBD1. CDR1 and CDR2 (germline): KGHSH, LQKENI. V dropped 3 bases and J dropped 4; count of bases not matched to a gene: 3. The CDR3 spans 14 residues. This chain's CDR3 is CASSPQGGNQPQHF. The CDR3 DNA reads TGTGCCAGCTCACCTCAGGGGGGGAATCAGCCCCAGCATTTT.

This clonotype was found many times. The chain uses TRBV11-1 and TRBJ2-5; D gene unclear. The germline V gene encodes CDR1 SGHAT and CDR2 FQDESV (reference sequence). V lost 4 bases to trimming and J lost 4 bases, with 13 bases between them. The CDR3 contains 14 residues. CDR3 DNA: TGTGCCAGCAGCTGGTCAGACTCGGGAGAGACCCAGTACTTC. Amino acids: CASSWSDSGETQYF.

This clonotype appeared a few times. The CDR3 is CASSSKTSGAGETQYF. The CDR3 nucleotides read TGTGCCAGCAGCTCCAAGACTAGCGGGGCGGGTGAGACCCAGTACTTC. V usage is TRBV7-3 and J usage is TRBJ2-5; TRBD2 matches 11 bases. The V gene end was trimmed by 4 bases and the J gene end by 5 bases; junction bases not matched to a gene: 9. This CDR3 contains 16 residues. Germline V gene lookup returns CDR1 SGHTA and CDR2 FQGTGA.

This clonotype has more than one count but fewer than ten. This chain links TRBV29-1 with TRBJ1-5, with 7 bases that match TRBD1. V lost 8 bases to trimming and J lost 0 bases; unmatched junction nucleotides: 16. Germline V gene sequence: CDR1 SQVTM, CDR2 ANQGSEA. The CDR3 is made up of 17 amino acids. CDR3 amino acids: CSPNSGQERYSNQPQHF. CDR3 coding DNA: TGCAGCCCCAACTCCGGACAGGAGCGATATAGCAATCAGCCCCAGCATTTT.

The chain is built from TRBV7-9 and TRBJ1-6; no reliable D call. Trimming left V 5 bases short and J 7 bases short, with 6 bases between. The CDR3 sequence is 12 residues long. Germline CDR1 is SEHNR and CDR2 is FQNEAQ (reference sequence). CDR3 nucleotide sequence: TGTGCCAGCAGCGCGTCCAATTCACCCCTCCACTTT. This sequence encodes CASSASNSPLHF. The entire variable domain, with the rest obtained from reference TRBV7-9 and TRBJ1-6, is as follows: DTGVSQNPRHKITKRGQNVTFRCDPISEHNRLYWYRQTLGQGPEFLTYFQNEAQLEKSRLLSDRFSAERPKGSFSTLEIQRTEQGDSAMYLCASSASNSPLHFGNGTRLTVT.

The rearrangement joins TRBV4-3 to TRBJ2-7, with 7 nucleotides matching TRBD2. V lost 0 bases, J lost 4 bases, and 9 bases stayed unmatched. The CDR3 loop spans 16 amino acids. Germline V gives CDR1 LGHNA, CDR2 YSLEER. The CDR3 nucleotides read TGCGCCAGCAGCCAAGACTCGACGGGAGGTTTTTACGAGCAGTACTTC. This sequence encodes CASSQDSTGGFYEQYF.

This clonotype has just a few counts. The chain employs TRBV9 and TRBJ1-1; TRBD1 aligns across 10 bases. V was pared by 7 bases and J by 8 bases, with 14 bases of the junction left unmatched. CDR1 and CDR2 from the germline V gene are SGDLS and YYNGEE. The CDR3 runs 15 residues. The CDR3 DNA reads TGTGCCAGCCGCAAGACAGGGGGCCTTGGGACCGAAGCTTTCTTT. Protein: CASRKTGGLGTEAFF.

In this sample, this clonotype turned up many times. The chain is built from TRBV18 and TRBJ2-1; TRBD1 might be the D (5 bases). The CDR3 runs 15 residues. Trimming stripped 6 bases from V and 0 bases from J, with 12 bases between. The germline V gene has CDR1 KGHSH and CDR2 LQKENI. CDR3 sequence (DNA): TGTGCCAGCTCCCCGACAGCGAGCTCCTACAATGAGCAGTTCTTC. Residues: CASSPTASSYNEQFF.

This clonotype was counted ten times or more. CDR3 sequence: CASSPDRIDTDTQYF. Here the CDR3 DNA reads TGTGCCAGCAGCCCGGACAGGATTGACACAGATACGCAGTATTTT. J is TRBJ2-3 and V is TRBV11-2; TRBD1 aligns across 7 bases. V shed 5 bases and J 2 bases; nucleotides not matched to a gene: 7. Germline CDR1 SGHAT, CDR2 FQNNGV. CDR3 size: 15 residues.

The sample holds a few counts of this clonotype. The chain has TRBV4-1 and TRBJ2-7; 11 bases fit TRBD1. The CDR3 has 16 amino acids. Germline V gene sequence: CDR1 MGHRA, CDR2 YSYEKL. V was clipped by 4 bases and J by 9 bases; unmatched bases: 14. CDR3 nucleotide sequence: TGCGCCAGCAGCCTCATACATCGGGGGACAGGGGGATTGCAGTACTTC. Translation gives CASSLIHRGTGGLQYF.